This T cell receptor beta chain was identified during a study of CD8 T cells in ankylosing spondylitis. This clonotype has more than one count but fewer than ten. The antigen remains unidentified. Study outcomes and limitations: In ankylosing spondylitis blood, a motif of seven or eight highly homologous TCR beta variants appeared characteristic. Clones that were linked to disease were CD8+ and were relatively rare in peripheral blood. Earlier authors reported some of these motif variants in reactive arthritis synovial fluid and blood. Reportedly, disease-linked clones are significantly enriched in ankylosing spondylitis patients' matched synovial fluid.

Trimming removed 5 bases at V and 9 bases at J, with 17 bases between. Germline V gene data show CDR1 as MDHEN and CDR2 as SYDVKM. The CDR3 length is 14 residues. Quantitative barcoded 5'-RACE was used to prepare TCR beta libraries. TCRdb fed the 5' RACE reads into MiXCR, producing one record per CDR3 protein. This sample yields about 220,000 distinct CDR3 sequences, of which around 7.9% are seen a single time; approximately 15% belongs to the top ten. The sequencing sample was made of blood, either unsorted or a sorted T cell fraction (not recorded which). The source of this sequence is a male donor with ankylosing spondylitis. This chain connects TRBV28 to TRBJ1-5; no clear D gene. The chain's CDR3 is CASSPESINRPQHF. Here the CDR3 DNA reads TGTGCCAGCAGTCCGGAATCAATTAACCGGCCCCAGCATTTT.